The entry below gives a single T cell receptor (beta chain) sequence along with its context. The antigen is undetermined. This specimen comes from a study of T cell responses to AZD1222 COVID-19 vaccine. Germline V gives CDR1 MNHEY, CDR2 SVGAGI. Trimming cost V 5 bases and J 0 bases, with 7 bases left between them. The CDR3 is 14 residues long. Findings and limits, study-wide: Donors were chiefly white British, with a greater number of females, and clonal diversity was perhaps underestimated. Two doses of AZD1222 preceded a rise in Spike-specific TCR breadth and depth.

TCRdb's copy holds only in-frame clones and misses some; the assay was immunoSEQ multiplex PCR. The sample records about 120,000 clones, about nine tenths being singletons. The chain employs TRBV6-5 and TRBJ2-2; D perhaps matches TRBD2 (6 bases). The receptor comes from an adult in good health. Material: peripheral blood, obtained on day 0 of AZD1222 vaccination. The CDR3 region has the DNA TGTGCCAGCAGTCCGGGGGCGAACACCGGGGAGCTGTTTTTT. Protein product: CASSPGANTGELFF.